This TCR beta chain was captured in a study of T cells after posttransplantation cyclophosphamide. Study results and limitations: TRB overlap between skin or GI tissue T cells and blood was limited. Later post-transplant blood repertoires were often dominated by donor CD8+ memory clones. Recipient CMV seropositivity and CMV reactivation strongly tracked TRB clonality.

Assay: immunoSEQ multiplex PCR; the TCRdb copy retains only in-frame clones and omits some. The sample holds about 12,000 clones; 75% to 85% are singletons and the top ten take 3.7%. CDR1 and CDR2 (germline): SQVTM, ANQGSEA. The V and J ends lost 6 bases and 0 bases, in that order; junction bases with no gene match: 8. The CDR3 contains 14 residues. Methotrexate plus calcineurin inhibitor accompanied controls' myeloablative marrow transplants; sampling was 1 year later. Regarding this clone: Its antigen is still unknown.

The V gene is TRBV29-1, the J gene TRBJ2-7; 7 bases line up with TRBD1. Sample: PBMCs, taken about 380 days after allogeneic stem cell transplant with calcineurin inhibitor and methotrexate. This sequence originates from a male patient in his 30s who received an allogeneic stem cell transplant from an unrelated donor, was CMV-positive, and had acute GVHD only. Some T cells may trace back to the graft donor. The CDR3 DNA follows: TGCAGCGTCCGAACAGGGGAATTCTCCTACGAGCAGTACTTC. Protein: CSVRTGEFSYEQYF.